This TCR beta chain was documented in a study of T cells after yellow fever vaccination. MiXCR was run by TCRdb on the 5' RACE reads, yielding one entry per CDR3 protein. The sample carries approximately 610,000 distinct CDR3 sequences, around 16% recorded once. This clonotype was seen more than once but under ten times. The sequences come from PBMCs, collected less than 6 days after the first yellow fever vaccination. This TCR was recovered from a young man who received the YFV17D yellow fever vaccine.

The CDR3 loop reads CSAREGASVNEQYF. The CDR3 DNA is TGCAGTGCTAGAGAAGGGGCTAGCGTCAACGAGCAGTACTTC. The chain combines TRBV20-1 with TRBJ2-7; D perhaps matches TRBD2 (6 bases). V was trimmed by 0 bases and J by 5 bases, leaving 14 bases between them. The CDR3 length is 14 residues. Germline-derived CDR1 and CDR2 are DFQATT and SNEGSKA (reference sequence).